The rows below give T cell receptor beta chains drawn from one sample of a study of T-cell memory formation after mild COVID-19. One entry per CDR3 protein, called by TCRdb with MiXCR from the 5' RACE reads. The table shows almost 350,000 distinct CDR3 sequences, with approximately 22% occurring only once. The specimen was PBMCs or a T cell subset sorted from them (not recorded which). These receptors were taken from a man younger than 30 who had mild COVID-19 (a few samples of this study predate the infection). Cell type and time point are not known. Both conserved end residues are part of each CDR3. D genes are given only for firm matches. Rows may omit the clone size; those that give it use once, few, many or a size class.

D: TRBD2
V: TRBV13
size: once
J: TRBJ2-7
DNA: TGTGCCAGCAGCCAACGACTAGCGGGGGTCCACGAGCAGTACTTC
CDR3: CASSQRLAGVHEQYF

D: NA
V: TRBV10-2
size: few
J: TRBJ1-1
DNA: TGCGCCAGCAGTGAGAGGGCCTTGCACTTGAACACTGAAGCTTTCTTT
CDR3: CASSERALHLNTEAFF

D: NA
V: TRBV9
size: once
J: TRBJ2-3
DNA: TGTGCCAGCAGCGTAGACCCCCCTACAGATACGCAGTATTTT
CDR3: CASSVDPPTDTQYF

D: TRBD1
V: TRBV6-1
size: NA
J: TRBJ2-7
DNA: TGTGCCAGCTCGGTCGTCGACAGGGGCTACGAGCAGTACTTC
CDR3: CASSVVDRGYEQYF

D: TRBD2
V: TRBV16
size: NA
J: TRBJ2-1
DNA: TGTGCCAGCAGCCAAGAGCGGGGGGGCCCGAATGAGCAGTTCTTC
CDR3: CASSQERGGPNEQFF

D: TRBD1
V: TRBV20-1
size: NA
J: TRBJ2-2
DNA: TGCAGTGCTAAACAGGGGATCGGGGAGCTGTTTTTT
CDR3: CSAKQGIGELFF

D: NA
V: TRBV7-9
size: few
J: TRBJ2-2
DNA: TGTGCCAGCAGCGTCAAGGGGGTCACCGGGGAGCTGTTTTTT
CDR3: CASSVKGVTGELFF

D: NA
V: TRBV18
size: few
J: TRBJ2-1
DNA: TGTGCCAGCTCACCAGGGGACGGAGGGGCCTCCTACAATGAGCAGTTCTTC
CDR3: CASSPGDGGASYNEQFF

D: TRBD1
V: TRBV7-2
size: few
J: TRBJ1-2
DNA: TGTGCCAGCAGCTACGCCCGACAGGGGGGCTACACCTTC
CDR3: CASSYARQGGYTF

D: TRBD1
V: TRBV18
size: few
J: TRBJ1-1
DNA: TGTGCCAGCGCCGGCTCACAGGGGGCTAACACTGAAGCTTTCTTT
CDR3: CASAGSQGANTEAFF

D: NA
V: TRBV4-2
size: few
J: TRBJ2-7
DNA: TGTGCCAGCAGCCGTGGACTCGGCCCCTACGAGCAGTACTTC
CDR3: CASSRGLGPYEQYF

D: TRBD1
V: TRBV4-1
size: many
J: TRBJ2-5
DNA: TGCGCCAGCAGCCAAGCGGGGACAGGGCCCTCAGGGTGGACCCAGTACTTC
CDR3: CASSQAGTGPSGWTQYF

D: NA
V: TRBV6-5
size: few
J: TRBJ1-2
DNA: TGTGCCAGCAGTTACCCAGGCCACACAGGGATCTATGGCTACACCTTC
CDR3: CASSYPGHTGIYGYTF

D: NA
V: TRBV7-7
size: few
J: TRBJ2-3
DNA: TGTGCTAGCAGCGTCTGGGGACCAGATACGCAGTATTTT
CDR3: CASSVWGPDTQYF

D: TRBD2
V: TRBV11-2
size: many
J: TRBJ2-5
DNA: TGTGCCAGCAGCAAAACGTGGACTAGCGAGAGTGAGACCCAGTACTTC
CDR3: CASSKTWTSESETQYF

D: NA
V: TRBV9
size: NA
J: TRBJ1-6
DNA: TGTGCCAGCAGCGTAGTTGGCATCCTGGGGCTCCGGCGGCCCTCACCCCTCCACTTT
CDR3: CASSVVGILGLRRPSPLHF

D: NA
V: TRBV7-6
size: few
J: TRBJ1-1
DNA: TGTGCCAGCAGCTTACCCCGGGACGGAAGATATACTGAAGCTTTCTTT
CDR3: CASSLPRDGRYTEAFF

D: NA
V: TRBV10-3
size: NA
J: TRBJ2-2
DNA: TGTGCCATCAGTGATCGGGGTAGCGGGGAGCTGTTTTTT
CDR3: CAISDRGSGELFF

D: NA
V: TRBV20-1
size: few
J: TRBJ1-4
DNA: TGCAGTGCTAGTCGGGGGGCCACCGAAAAACTGTTTTTT
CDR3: CSASRGATEKLFF

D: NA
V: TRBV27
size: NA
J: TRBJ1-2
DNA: TGTGCCAGCAGTTCTGGGGAACATCCATACTATGGCTACACCTTC
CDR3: CASSSGEHPYYGYTF

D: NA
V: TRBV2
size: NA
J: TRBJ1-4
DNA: TGTGCCAGCAGTTCACAGGGTAATGAAAAACTGTTTTTT
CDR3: CASSSQGNEKLFF

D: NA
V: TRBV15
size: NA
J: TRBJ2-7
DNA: TGTGCCACCAGCGTTAAGTTGGGGTCTTACGAGCAGTACTTC
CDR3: CATSVKLGSYEQYF

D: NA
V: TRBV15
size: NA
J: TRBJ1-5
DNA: TGTGCCACCAGCAGGCCAGGGGAAAAAAATCAGCCCCAGCATTTT
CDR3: CATSRPGEKNQPQHF

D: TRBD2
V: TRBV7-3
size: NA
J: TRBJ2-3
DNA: TGTGCCAGCAGCCTCGGGGGGGAAGTGAATACGCAGTATTTT
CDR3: CASSLGGEVNTQYF

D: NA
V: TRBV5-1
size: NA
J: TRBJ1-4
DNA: TGCGCCAGCAGCCCTTTAGGGCCGTTAGGTGAAAAACTGTTTTTT
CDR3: CASSPLGPLGEKLFF

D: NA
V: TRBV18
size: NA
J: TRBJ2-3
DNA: TGTGCCAGCTCACCTCTACGCCCAGGGCGAGATACGCAGTATTTT
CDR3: CASSPLRPGRDTQYF

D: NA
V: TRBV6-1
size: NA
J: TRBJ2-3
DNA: TGTGCCAGCATTGCGGCGGCCCGGACGCAGTATTTT
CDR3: CASIAAARTQYF

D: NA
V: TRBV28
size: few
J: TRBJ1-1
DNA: TGTGCCAGCAGTTACTTCCGGGACGGACCGGGTGAAGCTTTCTTT
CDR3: CASSYFRDGPGEAFF

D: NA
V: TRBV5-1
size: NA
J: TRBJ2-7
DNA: TGCGCCAGCAGCTTGGCCGGGGACACCCTGTACGAGCAGTACTTC
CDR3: CASSLAGDTLYEQYF

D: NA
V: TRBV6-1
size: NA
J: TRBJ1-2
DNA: TGTGCCAGCAGTGACGGGGAGTATGGCTACACCTTC
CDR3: CASSDGEYGYTF

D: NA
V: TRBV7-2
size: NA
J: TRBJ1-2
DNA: TGTGCCAGCAGCTTAGGGGGAGGGGGAGATGGCTACACCTTC
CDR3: CASSLGGGGDGYTF

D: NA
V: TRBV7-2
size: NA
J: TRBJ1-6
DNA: TGTGCCAGCAGCCTCCTACTGTACTCACCCCTCCACTTT
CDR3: CASSLLLYSPLHF

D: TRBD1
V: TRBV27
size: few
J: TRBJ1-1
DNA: TGTGCCAGCAGGTACGAGGGACAGCCGAACACTGAAGCTTTCTTT
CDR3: CASRYEGQPNTEAFF

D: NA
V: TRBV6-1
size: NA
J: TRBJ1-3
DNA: TGTGCCAGCAGTGAGCCTGGGGTGTCGGGGTCGGGAAACACCATATATTTT
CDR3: CASSEPGVSGSGNTIYF

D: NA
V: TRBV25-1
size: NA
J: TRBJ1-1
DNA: TGTGCCAGCAGAGAATCAACGTGGACTGAAGCTTTCTTT
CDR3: CASRESTWTEAFF

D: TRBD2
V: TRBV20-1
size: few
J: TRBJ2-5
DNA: TGCAGCGCCCGAACCCCGGGGGGGCGTTTGGAGACCCAGTACTTC
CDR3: CSARTPGGRLETQYF

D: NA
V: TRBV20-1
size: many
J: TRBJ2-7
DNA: TGCAGTGCTAGGCAGGGACAATACGAGCAGTACTTC
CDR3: CSARQGQYEQYF

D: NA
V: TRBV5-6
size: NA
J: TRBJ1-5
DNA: TGTGCCAGCAGCTTGCGGGGCACGGGGCCCCAGCATTTT
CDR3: CASSLRGTGPQHF

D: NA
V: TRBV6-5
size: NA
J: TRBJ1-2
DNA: TGTGCCAGCAGATCCCCGGGAATCTATGGCTACACCTTC
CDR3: CASRSPGIYGYTF

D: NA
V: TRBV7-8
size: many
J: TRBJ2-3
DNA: TGTGCCAGCAGCCAAAGGGTCCCTTCCCGGGATACGCAGTATTTT
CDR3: CASSQRVPSRDTQYF

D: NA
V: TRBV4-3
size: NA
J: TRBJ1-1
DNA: TGCGCCAGCAGCCAAGATCCCGGGGGAGGCACTGAAGCTTTCTTT
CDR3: CASSQDPGGGTEAFF

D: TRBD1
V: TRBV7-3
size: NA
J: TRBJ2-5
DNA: TGTGCCAGCAGCTGGACAGGGGGAGCCGGAGAGACCCAGTACTTC
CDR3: CASSWTGGAGETQYF

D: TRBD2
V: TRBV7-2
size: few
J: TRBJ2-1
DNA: TGTGCCAGCAGCCCCCAGGGACTAGCGGATAAGCAGTTCTTC
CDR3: CASSPQGLADKQFF

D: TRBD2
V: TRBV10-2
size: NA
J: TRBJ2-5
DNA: TGCGCCAGCAGTCGGCGGGGGACCCAAGAGACCCAGTACTTC
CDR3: CASSRRGTQETQYF

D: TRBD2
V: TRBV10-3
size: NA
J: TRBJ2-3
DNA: TGTGCCATCAGTGAAAGGAGGGAGGGGCGAGGAACAGATACGCAGTATTTT
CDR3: CAISERREGRGTDTQYF

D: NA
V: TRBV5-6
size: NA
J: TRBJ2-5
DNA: TGTGCCACCGGGACCACCCAAGAGACCCAGTACTTC
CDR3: CATGTTQETQYF

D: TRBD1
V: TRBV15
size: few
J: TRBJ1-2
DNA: TGTGCCACCCGATTCCAGGGGGCTATACGCTACACCTTC
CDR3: CATRFQGAIRYTF

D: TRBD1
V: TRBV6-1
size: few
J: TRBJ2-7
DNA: TGTGCCAGCAGCCCTACAGGGGCCTACGAGCAGTACTTC
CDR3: CASSPTGAYEQYF

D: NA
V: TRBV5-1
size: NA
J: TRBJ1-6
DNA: TGCGCCAGCAGCTTGGTAGGGGACGGAAATTCACCCCTCCACTTT
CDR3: CASSLVGDGNSPLHF